These T cell receptor beta chains were read from a single sample in a study of T cell changes during pregnancy in multiple sclerosis. Using immunoSEQ multiplex PCR, the repertoire was profiled, and TCRdb retains in-frame clones only, with some absent. The sample holds around 41,000 clones; about nine tenths are singletons and the top ten take 1.4% to 1.5%. Sequenced sample: PBMCs (not recorded whether the cells were cultured). All receptors come from a female donor with multiple sclerosis, enrolled in a pregnancy study. The CDR3 runs from the conserved cysteine through the conserved F or W. Each record gives: clone size, V gene, J gene, CDR3 protein. Some rows have no size entry. The others give once, few or many, or a class for an expanded clone.

size: once; V: TRBV7-9; J: TRBJ2-1; CDR3: CASSLTGTYNEQFF
size: -; V: TRBV6-1; J: TRBJ2-7; CDR3: CASRAGQGANEQYF
size: -; V: TRBV4-1; J: TRBJ2-3; CDR3: CASSQEWSGPTDTQYF
size: -; V: TRBV21-1; J: TRBJ2-7; CDR3: CASSSKRQGAKEQYF
size: -; V: TRBV11-2; J: TRBJ2-1; CDR3: CASSLSGDGYNEQFF
size: -; V: TRBV7-9; J: TRBJ2-3; CDR3: CASSLAVQPSTDTQYF
size: once; V: TRBV6-6; J: TRBJ1-2; CDR3: CASRITPEGAFGYTF
size: -; V: TRBV6-6; J: TRBJ1-1; CDR3: CASSSPGQGTEAFF
size: -; V: TRBV27; J: TRBJ2-3; CDR3: CASSQSGTFHTDTQYF
size: -; V: TRBV6-1; J: TRBJ1-2; CDR3: CASSERTGRRTF
size: -; V: TRBV10-3; J: TRBJ1-3; CDR3: CAISEGTVTSGNTIYF
size: -; V: TRBV4-1; J: TRBJ2-3; CDR3: CASSQVLGTSGIPLRDTQYF
size: -; V: TRBV30; J: TRBJ1-1; CDR3: CAWSVTGPEAFF
size: few; V: TRBV28; J: TRBJ2-7; CDR3: CASSLMRAGAYEQYF
size: -; V: TRBV4-1; J: TRBJ1-1; CDR3: CASSQADSFNTEAFF
size: -; V: TRBV6-6; J: TRBJ2-1; CDR3: CASSNRDRGGDEQFF
size: -; V: TRBV19; J: TRBJ1-1; CDR3: CASSTRQGVDTEAFF
size: -; V: TRBV5-5; J: TRBJ2-6; CDR3: CASSWSSGANVLTF
size: -; V: TRBV7-9; J: TRBJ2-3; CDR3: CASSPKWADTQYF
size: -; V: TRBV6-1; J: TRBJ2-3; CDR3: CASSEYLVAGDILDTQYF
size: -; V: TRBV9; J: TRBJ2-1; CDR3: CASTGETGGWGYNEQFF
size: -; V: TRBV18; J: TRBJ2-3; CDR3: CASPRRLSGPADTQYF
size: once; V: TRBV27; J: TRBJ2-2; CDR3: CASSARAPTTGELFF
size: once; V: TRBV5-1; J: TRBJ1-2; CDR3: CASSPERAPSVSYTF
size: -; V: TRBV7-9; J: TRBJ1-2; CDR3: CASSEYIGTGDGYTF
size: -; V: TRBV2; J: TRBJ1-2; CDR3: CASSEGTGVGYGYTF
size: -; V: TRBV10-3; J: TRBJ2-3; CDR3: CAISEGGAGTDTQYF